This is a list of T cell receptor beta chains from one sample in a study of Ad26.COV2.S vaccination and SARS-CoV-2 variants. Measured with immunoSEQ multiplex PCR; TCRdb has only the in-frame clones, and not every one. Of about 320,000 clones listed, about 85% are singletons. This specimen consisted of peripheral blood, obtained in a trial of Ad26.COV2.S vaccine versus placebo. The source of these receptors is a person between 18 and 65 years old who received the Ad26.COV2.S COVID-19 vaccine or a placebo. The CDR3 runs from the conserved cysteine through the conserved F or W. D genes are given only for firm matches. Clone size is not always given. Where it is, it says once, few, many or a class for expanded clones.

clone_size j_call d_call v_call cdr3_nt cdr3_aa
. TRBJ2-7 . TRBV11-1 TGTGCCAGCAGCCAGGGGGAGGGATACACCTTCCACGAGCAGTACTTC CASSQGEGYTFHEQYF
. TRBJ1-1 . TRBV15 TGTGCCACCAGCAGGGGGACGGTGAACACTGAAGCTTTCTTT CATSRGTVNTEAFF
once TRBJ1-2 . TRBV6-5 TGTGCCAGCAGGGCCAGGCCTTCTCGAGGCTACACCTTC CASRARPSRGYTF
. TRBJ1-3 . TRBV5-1 TGCGCCAGCAGCTTAGGAGGTGTCGGGGTCGGAAACACCATATATTTT CASSLGGVGVGNTIYF
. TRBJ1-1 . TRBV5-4 TGTGCCAGCAGCTTGCGGAAGAACACTGAAGCTTTCTTT CASSLRKNTEAFF
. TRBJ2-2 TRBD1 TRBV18 TGTGCCAGCTCACCAAGGACAGGGGACACCGGGGAGCTGTTTTTT CASSPRTGDTGELFF
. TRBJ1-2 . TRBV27 TGTGCCAGCAGTGTTTCCAGCGGGGGATATGGCTACACCTTC CASSVSSGGYGYTF
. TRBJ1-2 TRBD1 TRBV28 TGTGCCAGCCGACAGGGTCTGGTCTATGGCTACACCTTC CASRQGLVYGYTF
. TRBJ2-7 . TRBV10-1 TGCGCCAGCAGTGGCGGGTCAGGTCCGCACGAGCAGTACTTC CASSGGSGPHEQYF
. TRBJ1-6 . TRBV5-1 TGCGCCAGCAGGGGCAGTACAGATAATTCACCCCTCCACTTT CASRGSTDNSPLHF
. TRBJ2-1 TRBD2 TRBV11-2 TGTGCCAGCAGCCAGGCCCCGACTAGCGTTGGGCAGTTCTTC CASSQAPTSVGQFF
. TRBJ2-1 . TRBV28 TGTGCCAGCACCCGTAAGAGTCGCGGGAATGAGCAGTTCTTC CASTRKSRGNEQFF
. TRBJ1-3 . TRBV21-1 TGTGCCAGCAGCAAAAAACAGGCCTCTGGAAACACCATATATTTT CASSKKQASGNTIYF
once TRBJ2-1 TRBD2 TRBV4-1 TGCGCCAGCAGCCAAGATCGGAAATCTAGCGGGGGGTCTGTGGATGAGCAGTTCTTC CASSQDRKSSGGSVDEQFF
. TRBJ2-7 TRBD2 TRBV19 TGTGCCAGTAGTATAGCCACGGGGGGATACGAGCAGTACTTC CASSIATGGYEQYF
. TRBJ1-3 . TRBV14 TGTGCCAGCAGCCATAGGGGTGGAAACACCATATATTTT CASSHRGGNTIYF
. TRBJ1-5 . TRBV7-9 TGTGCCAGCAGCTTAGCCCACGGGACCGAAAGCAATCAGCCCCAGCATTTT CASSLAHGTESNQPQHF
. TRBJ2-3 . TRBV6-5 TGTGCCAGCAGCCACCTAGGGGCCACAGATACGCAGTATTTT CASSHLGATDTQYF
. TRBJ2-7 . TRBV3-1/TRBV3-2 TGTGCCAGCAGCCAAGATTGGGGGACGCCCGCCTACGAGCAGTACTTC CASSQDWGTPAYEQYF
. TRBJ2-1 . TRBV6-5 TGTGCCAGCAGTTATCCGGGGAGCTCCTACAATGAGCAGTTCTTC CASSYPGSSYNEQFF